This TCR beta chain stems from a study of molecular identifiers for immune sequencing clone quantification. This clonotype has only a few counts. V was clipped by 4 bases and J by 2 bases, with 12 bases between them. This CDR3 has 14 amino acids. Per the germline V gene, CDR1 is SGHTS and CDR2 is YDEGEE. TCRdb passed the PCR reads through MiXCR, listing each CDR3 protein once. Of approximately 550,000 distinct CDR3 sequences listed, about a fifth are singletons. The chain links TRBV5-8 to TRBJ1-2, with D perhaps matching TRBD1 (6 bases). Sequencing was carried out using naive CD8+ T cells from blood, with Jurkat cell RNA spiked in. Subset given: FACS-sorted CD8+CD4-CCR7+CD45RA+ naive T cells. The receptor comes from a human donor in good health. Some libraries in this study had Jurkat cell RNA spiked in. CDR3 amino acids: CASSLWTENYGYTF. CDR3 DNA sequence: TGTGCCAGCAGCCTATGGACAGAGAACTATGGCTACACCTTC.